This T cell receptor beta chain appears in the sequencing data of a study of pediatric ulcerative colitis. For the study at large: Disease was pancolitis in several and left-sided in two, histology-confirmed. Study observations and caveats: Compared with controls, ulcerative colitis showed greater blood-rectum clone sharing. Acute severe colitis showed lower rectal diversity from clonal expansions.

Sequencing depth was up to 500,000 reads per sample. Produced via immunoSEQ multiplex PCR; TCRdb's table is partial and in-frame only. This repertoire shows fewer than 40,000 clones, roughly 78% found once; its top ten account for approximately 4%. V lost 2 bases and J 4 bases, leaving 9 bases between the germline ends. The germline CDR1 and CDR2 sequences are MNHNS and SASEGT. The CDR3 covers 14 residues. On this clone: Antigen: not known.

The sequencing sample was made of blood. This receptor was identified in a boy aged 5-17 years with severe ulcerative colitis. The genes are TRBV6-1 and TRBJ1-3; a possible D gene is TRBD1 (5 bases). CDR3 DNA: TGTGCCAGCAGTGAAAGAGGGGACGGAAACACCATATATTTT. This encodes CASSERGDGNTIYF.